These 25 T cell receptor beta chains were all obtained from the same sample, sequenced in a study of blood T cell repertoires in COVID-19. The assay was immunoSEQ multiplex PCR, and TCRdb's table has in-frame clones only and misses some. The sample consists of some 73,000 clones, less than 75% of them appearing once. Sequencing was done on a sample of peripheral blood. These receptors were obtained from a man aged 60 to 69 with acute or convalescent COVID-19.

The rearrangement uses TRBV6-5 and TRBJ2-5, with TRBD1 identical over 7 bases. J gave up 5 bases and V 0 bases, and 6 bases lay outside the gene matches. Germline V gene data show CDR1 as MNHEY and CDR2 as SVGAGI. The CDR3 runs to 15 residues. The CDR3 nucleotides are TGTGCCAGCAGTTACTCAAGGGGGCGCGGGGAGACCCAGTACTTC. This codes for CASSYSRGRGETQYF.

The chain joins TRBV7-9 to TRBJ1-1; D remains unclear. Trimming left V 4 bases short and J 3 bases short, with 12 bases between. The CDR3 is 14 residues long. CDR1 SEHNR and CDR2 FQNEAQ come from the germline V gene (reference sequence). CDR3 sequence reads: CASSSYKRDTEAFF. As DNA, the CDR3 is TGTGCCAGCAGCTCTTACAAACGGGACACTGAAGCTTTCTTT. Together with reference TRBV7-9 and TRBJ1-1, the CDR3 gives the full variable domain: DTGVSQNPRHKITKRGQNVTFRCDPISEHNRLYWYRQTLGQGPEFLTYFQNEAQLEKSRLLSDRFSAERPKGSFSTLEIQRTEQGDSAMYLCASSSYKRDTEAFFGQGTRLTVV.

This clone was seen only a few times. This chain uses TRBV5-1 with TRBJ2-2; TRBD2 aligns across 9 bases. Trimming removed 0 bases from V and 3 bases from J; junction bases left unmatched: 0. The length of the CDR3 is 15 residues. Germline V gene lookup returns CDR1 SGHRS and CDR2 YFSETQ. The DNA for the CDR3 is TGCGCCAGCAGCTTGGGACTAGCGGACACCGGGGAGCTGTTTTTT. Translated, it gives CASSLGLADTGELFF.

CDR3 residues: CASSLNRGSETQYF. CDR3 DNA sequence: TGTGCCAGCAGCTTGAACAGGGGATCAGAGACCCAGTACTTC. The V call is TRBV7-3, the J call TRBJ2-5; TRBD1 matches at 7 bases. After removal of 3 bases from V and 4 bases from J, the junction contained 5 bases not matched to a gene. The germline V gene encodes CDR1 SGHTA and CDR2 FQGTGA. The CDR3 spans 14 residues.

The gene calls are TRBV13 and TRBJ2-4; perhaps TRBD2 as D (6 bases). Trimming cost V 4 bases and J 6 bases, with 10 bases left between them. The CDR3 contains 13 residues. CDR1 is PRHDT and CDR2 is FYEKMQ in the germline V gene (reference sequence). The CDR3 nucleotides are TGTGCCAGCAGCTCAACCGGGAGAAACATTCAGTACTTC. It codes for CASSSTGRNIQYF.

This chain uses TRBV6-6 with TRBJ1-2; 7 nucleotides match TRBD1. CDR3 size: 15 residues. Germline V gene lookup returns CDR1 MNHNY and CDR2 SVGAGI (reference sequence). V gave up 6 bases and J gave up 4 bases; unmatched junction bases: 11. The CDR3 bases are TGTGCCAGCAGCACTACAGGGGTAGAGGGCTATGGCTACACCTTC. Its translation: CASSTTGVEGYGYTF.

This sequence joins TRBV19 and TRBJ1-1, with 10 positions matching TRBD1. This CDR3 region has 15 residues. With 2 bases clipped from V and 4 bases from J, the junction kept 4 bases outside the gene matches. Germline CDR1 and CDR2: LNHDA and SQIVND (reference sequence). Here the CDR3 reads CASSISGQGTTEAFF. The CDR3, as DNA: TGTGCCAGTAGTATATCGGGACAGGGGACCACTGAAGCTTTCTTT.

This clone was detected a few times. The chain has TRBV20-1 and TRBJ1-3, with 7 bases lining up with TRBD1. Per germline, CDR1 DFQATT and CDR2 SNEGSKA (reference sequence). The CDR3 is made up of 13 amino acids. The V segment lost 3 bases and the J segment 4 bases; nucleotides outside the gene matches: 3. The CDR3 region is CSASKGAGNTIYF. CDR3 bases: TGCAGTGCTAGTAAGGGGGCGGGAAACACCATATATTTT.

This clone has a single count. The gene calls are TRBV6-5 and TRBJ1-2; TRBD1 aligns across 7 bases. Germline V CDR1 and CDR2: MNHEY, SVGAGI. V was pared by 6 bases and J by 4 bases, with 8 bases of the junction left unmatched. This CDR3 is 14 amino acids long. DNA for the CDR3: TGTGCCAGCAGGTCCGGGACAGCAAGCTATGGCTACACCTTC. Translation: CASRSGTASYGYTF.

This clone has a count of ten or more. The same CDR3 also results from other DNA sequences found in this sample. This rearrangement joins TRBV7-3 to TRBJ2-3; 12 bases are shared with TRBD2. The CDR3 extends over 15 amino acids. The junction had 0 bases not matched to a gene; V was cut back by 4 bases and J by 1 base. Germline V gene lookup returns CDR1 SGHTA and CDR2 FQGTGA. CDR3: CASSWTSGGTDTQYF. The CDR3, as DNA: TGTGCCAGCAGCTGGACTAGCGGGGGCACAGATACGCAGTATTTT.

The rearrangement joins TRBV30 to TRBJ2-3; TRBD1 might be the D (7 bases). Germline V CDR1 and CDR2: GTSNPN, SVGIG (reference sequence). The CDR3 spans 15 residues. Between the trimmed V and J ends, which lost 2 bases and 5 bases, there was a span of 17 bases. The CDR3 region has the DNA TGTGCCTGGAGTCGAGGGGGCGGGGCGGGAGATACGCAGTATTTT. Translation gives CAWSRGGGAGDTQYF.

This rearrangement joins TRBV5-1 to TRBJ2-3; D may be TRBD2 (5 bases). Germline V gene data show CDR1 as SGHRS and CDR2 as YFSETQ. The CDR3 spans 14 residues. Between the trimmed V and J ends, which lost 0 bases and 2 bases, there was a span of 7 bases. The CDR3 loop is CASSLVDFTDTQYF. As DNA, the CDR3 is TGCGCCAGCAGCTTGGTGGACTTCACAGATACGCAGTATTTT.

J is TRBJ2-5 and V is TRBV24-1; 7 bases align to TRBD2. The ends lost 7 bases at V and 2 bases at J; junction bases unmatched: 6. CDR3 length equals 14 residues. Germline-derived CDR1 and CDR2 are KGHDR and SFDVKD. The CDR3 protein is CATSDPGLQETQYF. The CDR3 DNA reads TGTGCCACCAGCGATCCGGGACTACAAGAGACCCAGTACTTC.

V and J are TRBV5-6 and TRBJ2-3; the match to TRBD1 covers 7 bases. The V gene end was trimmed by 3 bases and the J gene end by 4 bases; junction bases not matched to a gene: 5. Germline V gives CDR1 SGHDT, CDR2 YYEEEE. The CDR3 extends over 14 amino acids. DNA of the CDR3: TGTGCCAGCAGCTCCCAAGGGGGCGCAGATACGCAGTATTTT. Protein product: CASSSQGGADTQYF.

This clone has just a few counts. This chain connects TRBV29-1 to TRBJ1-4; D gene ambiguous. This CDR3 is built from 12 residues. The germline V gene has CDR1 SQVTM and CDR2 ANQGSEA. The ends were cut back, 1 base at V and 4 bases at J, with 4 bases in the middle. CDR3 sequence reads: CSVEGDNEKLFF. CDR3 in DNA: TGCAGCGTTGAAGGAGATAATGAAAAACTGTTTTTT.

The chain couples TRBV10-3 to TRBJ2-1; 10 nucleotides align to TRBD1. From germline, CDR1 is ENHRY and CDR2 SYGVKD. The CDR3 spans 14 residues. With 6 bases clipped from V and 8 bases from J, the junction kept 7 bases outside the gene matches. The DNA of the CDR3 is TGTGCCATCAGCGGACAGGGGGATGGAGATGAGCAGTTCTTC. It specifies CAISGQGDGDEQFF.

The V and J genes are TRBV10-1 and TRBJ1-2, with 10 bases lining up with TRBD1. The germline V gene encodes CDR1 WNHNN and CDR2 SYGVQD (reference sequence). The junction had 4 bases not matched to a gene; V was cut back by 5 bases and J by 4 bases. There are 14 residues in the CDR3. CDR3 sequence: CASSFRDRGYGYTF. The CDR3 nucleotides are TGCGCCAGCAGTTTCCGGGACAGGGGCTATGGCTACACCTTC.

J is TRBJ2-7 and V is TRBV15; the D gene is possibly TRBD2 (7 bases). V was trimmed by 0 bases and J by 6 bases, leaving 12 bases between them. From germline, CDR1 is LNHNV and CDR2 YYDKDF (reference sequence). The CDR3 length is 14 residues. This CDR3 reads CATSRDRGGGEQYF. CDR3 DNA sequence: TGTGCCACCAGCAGAGATCGGGGAGGGGGCGAGCAGTACTTC.

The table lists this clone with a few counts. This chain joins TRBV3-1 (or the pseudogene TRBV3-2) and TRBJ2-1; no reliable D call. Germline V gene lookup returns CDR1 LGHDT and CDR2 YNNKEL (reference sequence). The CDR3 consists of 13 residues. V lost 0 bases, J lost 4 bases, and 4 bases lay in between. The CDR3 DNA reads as TGTGCCAGCAGCCAAGATCGGTACAATGAGCAGTTCTTC. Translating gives CASSQDRYNEQFF.

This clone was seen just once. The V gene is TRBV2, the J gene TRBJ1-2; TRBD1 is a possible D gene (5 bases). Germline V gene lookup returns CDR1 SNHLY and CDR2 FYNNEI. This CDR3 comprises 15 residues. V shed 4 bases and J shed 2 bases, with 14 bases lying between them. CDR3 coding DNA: TGTGCCAGCAGTGTGGGGCAGGGCAACAACTATGGCTACACCTTC. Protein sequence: CASSVGQGNNYGYTF.

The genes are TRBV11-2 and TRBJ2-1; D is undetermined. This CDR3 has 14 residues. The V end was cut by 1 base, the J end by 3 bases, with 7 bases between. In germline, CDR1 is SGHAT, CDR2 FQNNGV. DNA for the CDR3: TGTGCCAGCAGCTTAGGGCAGAACTACAATGAGCAGTTCTTC. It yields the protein CASSLGQNYNEQFF.

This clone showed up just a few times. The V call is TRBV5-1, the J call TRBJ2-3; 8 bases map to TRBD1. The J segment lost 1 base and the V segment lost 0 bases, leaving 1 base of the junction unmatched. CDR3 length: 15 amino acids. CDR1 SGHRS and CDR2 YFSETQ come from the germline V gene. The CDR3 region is CASSLEQGGTDTQYF. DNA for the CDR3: TGCGCCAGCAGCTTGGAACAGGGGGGCACAGATACGCAGTATTTT.

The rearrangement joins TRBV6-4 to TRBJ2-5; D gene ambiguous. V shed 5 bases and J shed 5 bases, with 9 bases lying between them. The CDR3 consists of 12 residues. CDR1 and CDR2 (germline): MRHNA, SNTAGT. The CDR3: CASSIVGETQYF. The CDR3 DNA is TGTGCCAGCAGTATAGTCGGGGAGACCCAGTACTTC.

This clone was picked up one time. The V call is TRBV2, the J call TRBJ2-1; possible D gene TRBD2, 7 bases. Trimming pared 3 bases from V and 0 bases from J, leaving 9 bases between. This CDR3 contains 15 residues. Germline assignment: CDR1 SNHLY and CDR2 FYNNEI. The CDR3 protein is CASSEGGASYNEQFF. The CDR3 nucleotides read TGTGCCAGCAGTGAGGGGGGGGCCTCCTACAATGAGCAGTTCTTC.

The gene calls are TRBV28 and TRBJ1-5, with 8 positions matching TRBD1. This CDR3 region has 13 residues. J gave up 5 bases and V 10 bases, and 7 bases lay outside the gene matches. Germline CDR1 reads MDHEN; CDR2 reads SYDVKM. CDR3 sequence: CATTQGGDQPQHF. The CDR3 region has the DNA TGTGCCACCACACAGGGGGGAGATCAGCCCCAGCATTTT.